Shown below are 14 T cell receptor beta chains from a single sample sequenced in a study of T cells after yellow fever vaccination. A single record per CDR3 protein comes from TCRdb applying MiXCR to the 5' RACE reads. The profile shows approximately 330,000 distinct CDR3 sequences, over 3.5% of them singletons. The material was PBMCs, obtained 5 days after the yellow fever booster vaccination. The receptors were sampled from a man aged 18 to 30 who received the YFV17D yellow fever vaccine.

This clonotype occurred a few times. The chain joins TRBV7-2 to TRBJ1-2; a weak D match, TRBD1 (5 bases). From germline, CDR1 is SGHTA and CDR2 FQGNSA. The V end lost 2 bases, the J end lost 2 bases, and 12 bases lay between the germline ends. This CDR3 is built from 15 residues. This CDR3 reads CASSLNQGPNYGYTF. In DNA form, the CDR3 reads TGTGCCAGCAGCTTAAATCAGGGCCCGAACTATGGCTACACCTTC. Full variable domain (rest looked up from reference TRBV7-2 and TRBJ1-2): GAGVSQSPSNKVTEKGKDVELRCDPISGHTALYWYRQSLGQGLEFLIYFQGNSAPDKSGLPSDRFSAERTGGSVSTLTIQRTQQEDSAVYLCASSLNQGPNYGYTFGSGTRLTVV.

V usage is TRBV18 and J usage is TRBJ2-7; the D gene could be TRBD1 or TRBD2 (6 bases each). Between the trimmed V and J ends, which lost 3 bases and 3 bases, there was a span of 12 bases. The CDR3 has 14 residues. Germline V gene sequence: CDR1 KGHSH, CDR2 LQKENI. CDR3 nucleotide sequence: TGTGCCAGCTCACCGGGCGGGACAAACTACGAGCAGTACGTC. Residues: CASSPGGTNYEQYV.

Worth noting for this clonotype: A clone one base away is much larger, so this may be a read error. As the CDR3 is not closed by the conserved phenylalanine or tryptophan, this likely results from a read error. V usage is TRBV12-3 or TRBV12-4 and J usage is TRBJ1-2; 9 positions agree with TRBD1. V gave up 3 bases and J gave up 8 bases; unmatched junction bases: 7. The CDR3 runs 14 residues. The CDR3, as DNA: TGTGCCAGCAGTTTTGGGGACAGGGCTTCCGGCTACACCCTC. This encodes CASSFGDRASGYTL.

This clonotype was counted many times. The V and J genes are TRBV9 and TRBJ1-2, with TRBD1 as a possible D gene (6 bases). Germline V gives CDR1 SGDLS, CDR2 YYNGEE. CDR3 length: 13 amino acids. V was pared by 4 bases and J by 6 bases, with 13 bases between. CDR3 sequence reads: CASSPQGSNGYTF. Here the CDR3 DNA reads TGTGCCAGCAGCCCACAGGGTTCGAATGGCTACACCTTC.

This chain joins TRBV6-5 and TRBJ2-3; the match to TRBD2 covers 8 bases. Germline trimming cut 4 bases from V and 4 bases from J; bases unmatched to any gene: 7. The CDR3 length is 15 residues. CDR1 MNHEY and CDR2 SVGAGI come from the germline V gene. Here the CDR3 reads CASSLRGGSSDTQYF. The CDR3 DNA follows: TGTGCCAGCAGTTTACGGGGGGGCAGCTCAGATACGCAGTATTTT.

This clonotype was counted only a few times. This rearrangement joins TRBV20-1 to TRBJ2-3; D ambiguous. This CDR3 region has 14 residues. The ends were cut back, 6 bases at V and 8 bases at J, with 21 bases in the middle. In germline, CDR1 is DFQATT, CDR2 SNEGSKA (reference sequence). In DNA, the CDR3 is TGCAGTGCCATTGTTGGGCCTCCAGAAGGTACGCAGTATTTT. It encodes CSAIVGPPEGTQYF.

In its sample, this clonotype was seen many times. DNA for the CDR3: TGTGCCAACCGAGGGACTGAGAACACCGGGGAGCTGTTTTTT. The encoded protein is CANRGTENTGELFF. The chain links TRBV10-3 to TRBJ2-2; possible D gene TRBD2, 6 bases. This CDR3 region has 14 residues. Germline V gives CDR1 ENHRY, CDR2 SYGVKD. Deletions cut 10 bases from V and 1 base from J, with 13 bases between.

This clonotype was seen at least ten times. The chain combines TRBV6-2 or TRBV6-3 with TRBJ1-1; possibly TRBD1 for D (6 bases). V lost 5 bases, J lost 11 bases, and 15 bases lay in between. The CDR3 is 12 residues long. CDR1 is MNHEY and CDR2 is SVGEGT in the germline V gene. The CDR3 protein is CASSTGQSEAFF. The DNA for the CDR3 is TGTGCCAGCAGTACTGGACAGTCAGAGGCTTTCTTT.

This clonotype showed up many times. The J gene is TRBJ2-2, the V gene TRBV12-3 or TRBV12-4; D is ambiguous. The CDR3 sequence is 15 residues long. Trimming took 2 bases from V and 2 from J, leaving 9 bases between them. CDR3 nucleotides: TGTGCCAGCAGTTTACGGGCGGTAAACACCGGGGAGCTGTTTTTT. This translates into CASSLRAVNTGELFF.

J is TRBJ2-3 and V is TRBV25-1; 8 bases map to TRBD2. The CDR3 is 13 amino acids. The germline V gene encodes CDR1 MGHDK and CDR2 SYGVNS. V lost 8 bases to trimming and J lost 2 bases; unmatched junction nucleotides: 3. CDR3 DNA sequence: TGTGCCAGCGGTAGCGGGGTCACAGATACGCAGTATTTT. Its protein is CASGSGVTDTQYF.

In its sample, this clonotype was seen many times. V usage is TRBV10-2 and J usage is TRBJ2-5, with unresolved D. CDR3 length: 12 amino acids. Germline values: CDR1 WSHSY, CDR2 SAAADI. Deletions cut 6 bases from V and 4 bases from J, with 9 bases between. This CDR3 reads CASSPALETQYF. As DNA, the CDR3 is TGCGCCAGCAGCCCCGCGCTAGAGACCCAGTACTTC.

This chain links TRBV7-9 with TRBJ1-6, with no clear D. CDR1 and CDR2 from the germline V gene are SEHNR and FQNEAQ (reference sequence). Trimming stripped 4 bases from V and 14 bases from J, with 9 bases between. This CDR3 contains 11 residues. The CDR3 coding sequence is TGTGCCAGCAGCTCTATGGGATCCCTCCACTTT. Amino acids: CASSSMGSLHF. Using reference TRBV7-9 and TRBJ1-6 for the parts outside the CDR3, the full variable domain is DTGVSQNPRHKITKRGQNVTFRCDPISEHNRLYWYRQTLGQGPEFLTYFQNEAQLEKSRLLSDRFSAERPKGSFSTLEIQRTEQGDSAMYLCASSSMGSLHFGNGTRLTVT.

The rearrangement uses TRBV27 and TRBJ1-5; no clear D gene. Germline lookup yields CDR1 MNHEY and CDR2 SMNVEV (reference sequence). The CDR3 extends over 14 amino acids. V lost 3 bases and J lost 4, with 10 bases in between. CDR3 coding DNA: TGTGCCAGCAGTTTTCAGTCGGCGAATCAGCCCCAGCATTTT. Protein sequence: CASSFQSANQPQHF.

This clonotype was seen a few times. The chain links TRBV20-1 to TRBJ1-1; 9 bases map to TRBD1. The CDR3 is made up of 13 amino acids. V was clipped by 5 bases and J by 4 bases; unmatched bases: 5. Germline values: CDR1 DFQATT, CDR2 SNEGSKA (reference sequence). The DNA for the CDR3 is TGCAGTGCTGGCAAGACAGGGGGCACTGAAGCTTTCTTT. This translates into CSAGKTGGTEAFF.